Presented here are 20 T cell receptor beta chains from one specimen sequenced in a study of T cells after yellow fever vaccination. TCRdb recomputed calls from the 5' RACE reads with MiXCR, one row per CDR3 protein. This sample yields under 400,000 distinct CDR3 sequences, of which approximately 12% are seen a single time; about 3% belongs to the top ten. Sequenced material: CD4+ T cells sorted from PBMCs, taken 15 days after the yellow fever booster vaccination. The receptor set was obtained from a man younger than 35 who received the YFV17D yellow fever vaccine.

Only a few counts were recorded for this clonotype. CDR3: CASSPRTGPVQPQHF. CDR3 bases: TGTGCCAGCAGCCCGAGGACAGGGCCGGTTCAGCCCCAGCATTTT. The rearrangement joins TRBV7-2 to TRBJ1-5, with 8 positions matching TRBD1. From germline, CDR1 is SGHTA and CDR2 FQGNSA. J lost 6 bases, V lost 5 bases, and 9 bases had no gene match. The CDR3 extends over 15 amino acids.

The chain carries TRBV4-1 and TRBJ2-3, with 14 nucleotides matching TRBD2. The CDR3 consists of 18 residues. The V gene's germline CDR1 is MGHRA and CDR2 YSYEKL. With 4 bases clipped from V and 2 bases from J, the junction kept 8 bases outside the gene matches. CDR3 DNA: TGCGCCAGCAGCCGGAGGACTAGCGGGGGGACTAACACAGATACGCAGTATTTT. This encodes CASSRRTSGGTNTDTQYF.

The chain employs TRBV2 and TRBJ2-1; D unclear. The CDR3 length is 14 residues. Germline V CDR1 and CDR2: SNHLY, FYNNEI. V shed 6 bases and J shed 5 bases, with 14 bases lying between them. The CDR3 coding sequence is TGTGCCAGCAGGAAAAGGACCGAGCACAATGAGCAGTTCTTC. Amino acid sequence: CASRKRTEHNEQFF.

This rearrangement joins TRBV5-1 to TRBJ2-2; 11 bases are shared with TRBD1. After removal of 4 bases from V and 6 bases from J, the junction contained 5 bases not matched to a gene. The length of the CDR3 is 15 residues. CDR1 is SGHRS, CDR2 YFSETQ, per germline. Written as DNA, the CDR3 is TGCGCCAGCAGCCCGGGACAGGGGGAGGCCGGGGAGCTGTTTTTT. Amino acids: CASSPGQGEAGELFF.

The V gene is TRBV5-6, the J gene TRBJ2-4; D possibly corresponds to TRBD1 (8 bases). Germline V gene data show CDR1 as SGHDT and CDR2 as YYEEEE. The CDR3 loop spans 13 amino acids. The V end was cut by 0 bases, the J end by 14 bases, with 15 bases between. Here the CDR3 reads CASSLERTGREYF. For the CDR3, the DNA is TGTGCCAGCAGCTTGGAAAGGACAGGGAGGGAGTACTTC. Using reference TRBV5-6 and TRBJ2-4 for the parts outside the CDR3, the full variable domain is DAGVTQSPTHLIKTRGQQVTLRCSPKSGHDTVSWYQQALGQGPQFIFQYYEEEERQRGNFPDRFSGHQFPNYSSELNVNALLLGDSALYLCASSLERTGREYFGAGTRLSVL.

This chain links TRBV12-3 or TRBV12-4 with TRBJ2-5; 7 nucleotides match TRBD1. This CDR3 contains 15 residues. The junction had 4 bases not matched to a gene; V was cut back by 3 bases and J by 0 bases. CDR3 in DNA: TGTGCCAGCAGTTTTCGACAGGGCTACCAAGAGACCCAGTACTTC. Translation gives CASSFRQGYQETQYF.

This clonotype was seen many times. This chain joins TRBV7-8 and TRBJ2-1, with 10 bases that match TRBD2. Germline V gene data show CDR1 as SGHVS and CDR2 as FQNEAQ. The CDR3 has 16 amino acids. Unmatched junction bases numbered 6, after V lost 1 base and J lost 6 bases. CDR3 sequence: CASSLGPSGGRNEQFF. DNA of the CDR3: TGTGCCAGCAGCTTAGGACCTAGCGGGGGCCGCAATGAGCAGTTCTTC.

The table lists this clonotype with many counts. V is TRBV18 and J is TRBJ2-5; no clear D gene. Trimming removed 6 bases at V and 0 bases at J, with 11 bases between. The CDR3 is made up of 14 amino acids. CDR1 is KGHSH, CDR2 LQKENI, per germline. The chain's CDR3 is CASSSYGHQETQYF. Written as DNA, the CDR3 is TGTGCCAGCTCGTCGTACGGTCACCAAGAGACCCAGTACTTC. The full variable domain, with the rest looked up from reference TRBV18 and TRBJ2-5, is NAGVMQNPRHLVRRRGQEARLRCSPMKGHSHVYWYRQLPEEGLKFMVYLQKENIIDESGMPKERFSAEFPKEGPSILRIQQVVRGDSAAYFCASSSYGHQETQYFGPGTRLLVL.

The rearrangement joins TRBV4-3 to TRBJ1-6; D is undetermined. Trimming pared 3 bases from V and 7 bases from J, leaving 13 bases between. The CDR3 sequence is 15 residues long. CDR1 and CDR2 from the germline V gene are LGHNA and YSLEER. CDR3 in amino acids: CASSQGSAQNSPLHF. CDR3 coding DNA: TGCGCCAGCAGCCAGGGGTCCGCACAGAATTCACCCCTCCACTTT.

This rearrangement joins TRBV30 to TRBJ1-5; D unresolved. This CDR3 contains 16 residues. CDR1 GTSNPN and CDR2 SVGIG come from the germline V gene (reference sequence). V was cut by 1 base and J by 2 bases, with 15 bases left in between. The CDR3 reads CAWSAWQDFGNQPQHF. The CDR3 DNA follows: TGTGCCTGGAGTGCTTGGCAGGATTTTGGCAATCAGCCCCAGCATTTT.

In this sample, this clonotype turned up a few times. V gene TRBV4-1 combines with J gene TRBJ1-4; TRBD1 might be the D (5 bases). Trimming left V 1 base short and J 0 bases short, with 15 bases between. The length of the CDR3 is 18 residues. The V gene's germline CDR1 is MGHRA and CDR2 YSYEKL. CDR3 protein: CASSQAPYQGATNEKLFF. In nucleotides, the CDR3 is TGCGCCAGCAGCCAAGCTCCCTATCAGGGTGCAACTAATGAAAAACTGTTTTTT.

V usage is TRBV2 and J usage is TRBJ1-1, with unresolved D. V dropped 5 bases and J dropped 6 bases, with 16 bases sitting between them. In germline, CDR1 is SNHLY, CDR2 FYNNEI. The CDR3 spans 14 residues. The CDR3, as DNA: TGTGCCAGCAGTCCAGACGGAAGCCGGGCTGAAGCTTTCTTT. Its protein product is CASSPDGSRAEAFF.

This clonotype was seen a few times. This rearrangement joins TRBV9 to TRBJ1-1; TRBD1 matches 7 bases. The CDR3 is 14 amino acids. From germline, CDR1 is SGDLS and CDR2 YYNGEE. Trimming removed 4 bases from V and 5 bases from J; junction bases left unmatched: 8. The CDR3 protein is CASSPRQGQTEAFF. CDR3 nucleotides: TGTGCCAGCAGCCCCCGACAGGGACAGACTGAAGCTTTCTTT.

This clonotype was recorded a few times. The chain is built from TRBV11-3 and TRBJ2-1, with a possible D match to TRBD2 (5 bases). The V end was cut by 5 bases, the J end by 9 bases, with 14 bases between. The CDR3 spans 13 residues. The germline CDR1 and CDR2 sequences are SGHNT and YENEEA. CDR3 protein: CASSPGPAGEQFF. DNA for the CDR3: TGTGCCAGCAGCCCCGGGCCCGCGGGTGAGCAGTTCTTC.

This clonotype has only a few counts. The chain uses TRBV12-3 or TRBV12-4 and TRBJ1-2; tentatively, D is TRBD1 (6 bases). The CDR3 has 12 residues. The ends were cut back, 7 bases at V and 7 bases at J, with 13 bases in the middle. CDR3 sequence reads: CASTSGERGYTF. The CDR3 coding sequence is TGTGCCAGCACCTCAGGGGAGCGTGGCTACACCTTC.

The CDR3 is CASSPGAGNTIYF. The CDR3 nucleotides are TGTGCCAGCAGCCCGGGGGCTGGAAACACCATATATTTT. This chain uses TRBV3-1 with TRBJ1-3; D may be TRBD1 (5 bases). The CDR3 sequence is 13 residues long. Trimming took off 4 bases at V and 2 bases at J, with 6 bases between the two ends. Germline CDR1 reads LGHDT; CDR2 reads YNNKEL (reference sequence).

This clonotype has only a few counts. The CDR3 reads CSASSPGANVLTF. CDR3 DNA: TGCAGTGCTAGCTCCCCTGGGGCCAACGTCCTGACTTTC. The rearrangement links TRBV20-1 to TRBJ2-6; unclear D gene. Trimming removed 3 bases at V and 2 bases at J, with 5 bases between. Germline loops: CDR1 DFQATT, CDR2 SNEGSKA (reference sequence). There are 13 residues in the CDR3.

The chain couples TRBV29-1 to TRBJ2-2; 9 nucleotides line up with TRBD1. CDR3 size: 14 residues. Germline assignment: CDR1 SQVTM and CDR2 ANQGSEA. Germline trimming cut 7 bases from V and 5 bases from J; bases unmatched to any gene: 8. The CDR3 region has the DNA TGCAGCGCACGGGACAGGGCTCGGACCGGGGAGCTGTTTTTT. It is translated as CSARDRARTGELFF.

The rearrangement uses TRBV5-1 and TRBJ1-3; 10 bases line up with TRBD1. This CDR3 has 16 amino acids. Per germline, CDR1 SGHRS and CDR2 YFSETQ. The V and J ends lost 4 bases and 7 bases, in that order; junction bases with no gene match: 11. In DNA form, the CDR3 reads TGCGCCAGCAGCACCGGAGGGACAGGGGTGCGGAACACCATATATTTT. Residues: CASSTGGTGVRNTIYF.

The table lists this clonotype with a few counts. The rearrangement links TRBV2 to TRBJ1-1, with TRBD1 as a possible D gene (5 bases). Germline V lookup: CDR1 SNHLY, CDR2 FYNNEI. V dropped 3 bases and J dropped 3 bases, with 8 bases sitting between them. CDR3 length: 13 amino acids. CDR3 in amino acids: CASSDQGYTEAFF. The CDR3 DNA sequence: TGTGCCAGCAGTGATCAGGGATACACTGAAGCTTTCTTT.